The sequence of this T cell receptor (beta chain) was determined in a study of blood T cell repertoires in COVID-19. At the level of the study: Both acute and convalescent COVID-19 samples were obtained from the United States, Italy and Spain.

Per the germline V gene, CDR1 is SGHDT and CDR2 is YYEEEE. Germline trimming cut 4 bases from V and 1 base from J; bases unmatched to any gene: 8. This CDR3 spans 16 amino acids. This clone was recorded only once. Libraries were prepared by immunoSEQ multiplex PCR; TCRdb keeps only in-frame clonotypes and omits some of them. In the table there are 150,000 to 250,000 clones, roughly 90% of which are singletons. Residents of 24 US areas, aged roughly 18 to 89 years, made up the participants. Assignments of participants to cohorts depended upon their own reported clinical history. Sequenced input: PBMCs or T cells enriched from blood (not recorded which). The chain is built from TRBV5-6 and TRBJ1-1; 9 nucleotides agree with TRBD1. This receptor was obtained from a woman in her 30s who had recovered from COVID-19. CDR3 nucleotides: TGTGCCAGCAGCGTTGGGACAGGGACGTCGAACACTGAAGCTTTCTTT. This encodes CASSVGTGTSNTEAFF.